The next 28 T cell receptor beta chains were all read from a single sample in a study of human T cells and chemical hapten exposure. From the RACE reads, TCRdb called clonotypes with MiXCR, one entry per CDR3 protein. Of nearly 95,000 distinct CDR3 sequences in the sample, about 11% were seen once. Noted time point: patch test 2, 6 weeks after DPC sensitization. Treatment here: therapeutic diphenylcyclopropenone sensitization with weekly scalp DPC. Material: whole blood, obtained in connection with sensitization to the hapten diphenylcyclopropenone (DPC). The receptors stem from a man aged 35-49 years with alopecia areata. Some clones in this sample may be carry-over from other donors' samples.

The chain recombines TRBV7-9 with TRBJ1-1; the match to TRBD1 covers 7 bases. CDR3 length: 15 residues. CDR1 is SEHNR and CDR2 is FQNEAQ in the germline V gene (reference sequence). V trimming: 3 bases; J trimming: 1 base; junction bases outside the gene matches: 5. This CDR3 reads CASSFIDRANTEAFF. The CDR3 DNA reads TGTGCCAGCAGCTTCATAGACAGGGCGAACACTGAAGCTTTCTTT.

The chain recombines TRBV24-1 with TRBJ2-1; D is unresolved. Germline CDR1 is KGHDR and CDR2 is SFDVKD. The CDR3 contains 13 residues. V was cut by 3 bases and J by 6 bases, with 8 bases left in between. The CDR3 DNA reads TGTGCCACCAGTGATGATAAGGTCAATGAGCAGTTCTTC. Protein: CATSDDKVNEQFF.

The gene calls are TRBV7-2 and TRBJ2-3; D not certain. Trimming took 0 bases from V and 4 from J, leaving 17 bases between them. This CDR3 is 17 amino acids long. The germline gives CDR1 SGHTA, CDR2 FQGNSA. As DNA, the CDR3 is TGTGCCAGCAGCTTAGCGGGCCTAGACGGGTGGGCAGATACGCAGTATTTT. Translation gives CASSLAGLDGWADTQYF. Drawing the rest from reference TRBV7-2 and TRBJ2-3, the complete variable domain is GAGVSQSPSNKVTEKGKDVELRCDPISGHTALYWYRQSLGQGLEFLIYFQGNSAPDKSGLPSDRFSAERTGGSVSTLTIQRTQQEDSAVYLCASSLAGLDGWADTQYFGPGTRLTVL.

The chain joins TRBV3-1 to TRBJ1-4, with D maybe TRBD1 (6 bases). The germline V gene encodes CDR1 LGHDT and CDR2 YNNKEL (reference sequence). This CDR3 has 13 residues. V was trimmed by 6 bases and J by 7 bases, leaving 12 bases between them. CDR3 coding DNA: TGTGCCAGCAGTCATCACAGGGTTGAAAAACTGTTTTTT. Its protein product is CASSHHRVEKLFF.

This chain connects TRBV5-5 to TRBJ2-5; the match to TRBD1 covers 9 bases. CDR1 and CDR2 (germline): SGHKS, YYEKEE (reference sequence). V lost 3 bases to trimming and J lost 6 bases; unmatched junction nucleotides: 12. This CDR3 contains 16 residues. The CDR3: CASSSMTGGGLQTQYF. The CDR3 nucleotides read TGTGCCAGCAGCTCAATGACAGGGGGAGGTTTACAGACCCAGTACTTC.

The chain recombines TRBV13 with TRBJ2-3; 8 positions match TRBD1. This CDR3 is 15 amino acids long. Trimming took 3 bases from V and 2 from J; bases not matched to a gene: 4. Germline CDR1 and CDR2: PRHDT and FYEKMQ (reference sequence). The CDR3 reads CASSLRTGTTDTQYF. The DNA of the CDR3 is TGTGCCAGCAGCTTGAGGACAGGGACCACAGATACGCAGTATTTT.

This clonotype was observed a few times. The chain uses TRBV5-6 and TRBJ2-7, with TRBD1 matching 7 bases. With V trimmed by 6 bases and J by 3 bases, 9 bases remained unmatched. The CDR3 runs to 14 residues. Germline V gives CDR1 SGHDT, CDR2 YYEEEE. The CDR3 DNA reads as TGTGCCAGCACCAAAGGACAGGCGAACTACGAGCAGTACGTC. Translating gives CASTKGQANYEQYV.

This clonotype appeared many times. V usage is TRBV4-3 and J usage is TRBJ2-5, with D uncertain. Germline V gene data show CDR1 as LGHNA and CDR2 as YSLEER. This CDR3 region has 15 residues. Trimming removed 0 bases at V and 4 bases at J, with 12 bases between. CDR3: CASSQESHGGETQYF. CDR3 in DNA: TGCGCCAGCAGCCAAGAATCACACGGTGGAGAGACCCAGTACTTC.

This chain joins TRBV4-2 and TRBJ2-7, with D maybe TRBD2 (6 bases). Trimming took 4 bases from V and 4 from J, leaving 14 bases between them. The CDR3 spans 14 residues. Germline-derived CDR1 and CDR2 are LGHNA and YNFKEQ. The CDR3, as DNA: TGTGCCAGCAGCCCGCTAACGGGAGCTTACGAGCAGTACTTC. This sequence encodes CASSPLTGAYEQYF.

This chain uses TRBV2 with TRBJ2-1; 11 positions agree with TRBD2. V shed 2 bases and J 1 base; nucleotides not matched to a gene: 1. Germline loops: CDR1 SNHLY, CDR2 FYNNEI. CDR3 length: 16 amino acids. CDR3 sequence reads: CASSELAGGSYNEQFF. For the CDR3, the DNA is TGTGCCAGCAGTGAACTAGCGGGAGGTTCCTACAATGAGCAGTTCTTC.

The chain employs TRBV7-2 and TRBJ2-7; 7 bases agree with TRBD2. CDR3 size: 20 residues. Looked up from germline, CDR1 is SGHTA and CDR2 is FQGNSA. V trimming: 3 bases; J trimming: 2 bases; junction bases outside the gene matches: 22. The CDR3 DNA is TGTGCCAGCAGCTTGTTCTGGGGGGTTGGGGCTAGCGGCCATGCCTACGAGCAGTACTTC. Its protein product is CASSLFWGVGASGHAYEQYF.

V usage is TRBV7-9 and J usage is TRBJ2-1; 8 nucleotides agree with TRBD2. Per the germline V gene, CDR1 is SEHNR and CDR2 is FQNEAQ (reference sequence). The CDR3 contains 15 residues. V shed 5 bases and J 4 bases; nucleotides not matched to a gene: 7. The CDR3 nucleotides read TGTGCCAGCAGCCCCCAGCGGGGGAAGTACAATGAGCAGTTCTTC. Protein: CASSPQRGKYNEQFF.

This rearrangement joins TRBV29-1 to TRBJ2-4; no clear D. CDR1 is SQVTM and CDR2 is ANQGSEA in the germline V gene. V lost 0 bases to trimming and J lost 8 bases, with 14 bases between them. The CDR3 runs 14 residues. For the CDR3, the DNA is TGCAGCGTTGAAGATCGTGAAGGTCTGGACATTCAGTACTTC. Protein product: CSVEDREGLDIQYF. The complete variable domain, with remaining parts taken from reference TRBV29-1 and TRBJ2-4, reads SAVISQKPSRDICQRGTSLTIQCQVDSQVTMMFWYRQQPGQSLTLIATANQGSEATYESGFVIDKFPISRPNLTFSTLTVSNMSPEDSSIYLCSVEDREGLDIQYFGAGTRLSVL.

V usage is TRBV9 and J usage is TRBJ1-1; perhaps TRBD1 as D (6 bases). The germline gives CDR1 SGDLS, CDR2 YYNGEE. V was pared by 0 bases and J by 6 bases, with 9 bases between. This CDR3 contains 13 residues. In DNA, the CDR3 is TGTGCCAGCAGCGTAGCAGGGGTCGCTGAAGCTTTCTTT. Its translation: CASSVAGVAEAFF.

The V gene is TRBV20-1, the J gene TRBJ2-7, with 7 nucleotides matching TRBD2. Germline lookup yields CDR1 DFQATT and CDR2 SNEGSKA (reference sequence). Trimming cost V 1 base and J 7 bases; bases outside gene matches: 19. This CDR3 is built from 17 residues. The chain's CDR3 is CSARANLGQAGYQEQYF. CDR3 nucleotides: TGCAGTGCTAGAGCCAACCTAGGCCAAGCGGGATATCAGGAGCAGTACTTC.

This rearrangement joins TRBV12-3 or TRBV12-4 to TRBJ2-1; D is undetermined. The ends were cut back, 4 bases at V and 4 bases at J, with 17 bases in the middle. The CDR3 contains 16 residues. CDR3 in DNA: TGTGCCAGCAGTTCCAACTTTGGACGTCAATACAATGAGCAGTTCTTC. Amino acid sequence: CASSSNFGRQYNEQFF.

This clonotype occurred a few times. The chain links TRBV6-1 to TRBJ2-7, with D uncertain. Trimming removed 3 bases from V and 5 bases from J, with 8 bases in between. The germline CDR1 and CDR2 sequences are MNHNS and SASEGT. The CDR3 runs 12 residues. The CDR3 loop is CASSDRNNEQYV. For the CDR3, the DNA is TGTGCCAGCAGTGATAGAAACAACGAGCAGTACGTC.

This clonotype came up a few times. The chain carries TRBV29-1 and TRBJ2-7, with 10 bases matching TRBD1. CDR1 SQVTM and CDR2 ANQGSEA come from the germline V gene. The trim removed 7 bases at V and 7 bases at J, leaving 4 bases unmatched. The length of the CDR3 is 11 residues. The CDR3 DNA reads TGCAGCGGGACAGGGGGAGGTGAGCAGTACTTC. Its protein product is CSGTGGGEQYF.

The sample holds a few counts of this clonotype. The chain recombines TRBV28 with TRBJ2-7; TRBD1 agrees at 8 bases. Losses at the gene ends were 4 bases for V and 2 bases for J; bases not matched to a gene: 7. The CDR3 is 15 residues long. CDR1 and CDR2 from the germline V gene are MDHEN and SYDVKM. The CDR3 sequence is CASSSGQDVTYEQYF. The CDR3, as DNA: TGTGCCAGCAGTTCGGGACAGGACGTTACCTACGAGCAGTACTTC. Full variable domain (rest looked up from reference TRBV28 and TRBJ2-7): DVKVTQSSRYLVKRTGEKVFLECVQDMDHENMFWYRQDPGLGLRLIYFSYDVKMKEKGDIPEGYSVSREKKERFSLILESASTNQTSMYLCASSSGQDVTYEQYFGPGTRLTVT.

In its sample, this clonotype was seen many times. CDR3 bases: TGTGCCAGCAGCGCCTACGTTAGTGACGAGCAGTACGTC. This gives the protein CASSAYVSDEQYV. This chain connects TRBV7-8 to TRBJ2-7; D gene ambiguous. Deletions cut 5 bases from V and 5 bases from J, with 13 bases between. The CDR3 totals 13 residues. Germline CDR1 and CDR2: SGHVS and FQNEAQ.

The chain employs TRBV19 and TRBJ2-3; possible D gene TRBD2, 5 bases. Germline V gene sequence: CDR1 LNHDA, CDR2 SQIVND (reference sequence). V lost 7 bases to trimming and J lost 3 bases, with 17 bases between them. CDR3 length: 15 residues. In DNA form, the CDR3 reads TGTGCCAGTACCGAAGTCCCGGGAAAGACAGATACGCAGTATTTT. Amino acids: CASTEVPGKTDTQYF. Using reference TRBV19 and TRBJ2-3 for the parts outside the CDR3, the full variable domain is DGGITQSPKYLFRKEGQNVTLSCEQNLNHDAMYWYRQDPGQGLRLIYYSQIVNDFQKGDIAEGYSVSREKKESFPLTVTSAQKNPTAFYLCASTEVPGKTDTQYFGPGTRLTVL.

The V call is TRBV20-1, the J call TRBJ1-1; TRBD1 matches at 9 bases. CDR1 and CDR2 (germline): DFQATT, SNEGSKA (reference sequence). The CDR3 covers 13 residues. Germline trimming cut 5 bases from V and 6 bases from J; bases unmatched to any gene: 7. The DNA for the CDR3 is TGCAGTGCTTGGACAGGGGCTCGTCCTGAAGCTTTCTTT. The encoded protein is CSAWTGARPEAFF.

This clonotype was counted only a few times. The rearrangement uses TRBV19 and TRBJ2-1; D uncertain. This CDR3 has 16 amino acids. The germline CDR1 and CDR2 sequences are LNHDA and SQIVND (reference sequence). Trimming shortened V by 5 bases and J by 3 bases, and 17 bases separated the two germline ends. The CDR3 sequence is CASSPGRETYYNEQFF. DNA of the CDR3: TGTGCCAGTAGTCCTGGACGTGAGACTTACTACAATGAGCAGTTCTTC.

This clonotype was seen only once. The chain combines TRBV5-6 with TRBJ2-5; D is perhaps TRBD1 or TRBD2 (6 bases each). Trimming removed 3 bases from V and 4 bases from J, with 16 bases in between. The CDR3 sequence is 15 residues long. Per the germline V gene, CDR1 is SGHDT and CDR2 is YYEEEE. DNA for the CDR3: TGTGCCAGCAGCTCCAGGGGCAAGGGAGGAGAGACCCAGTACTTC. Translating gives CASSSRGKGGETQYF.

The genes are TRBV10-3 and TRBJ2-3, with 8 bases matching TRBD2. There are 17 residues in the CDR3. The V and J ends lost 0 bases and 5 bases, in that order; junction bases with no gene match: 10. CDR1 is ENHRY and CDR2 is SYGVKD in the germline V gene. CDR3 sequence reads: CAISESQTSVVGDTQYF. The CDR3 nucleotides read TGTGCCATCAGTGAGTCTCAGACTAGCGTAGTGGGAGATACGCAGTATTTT.

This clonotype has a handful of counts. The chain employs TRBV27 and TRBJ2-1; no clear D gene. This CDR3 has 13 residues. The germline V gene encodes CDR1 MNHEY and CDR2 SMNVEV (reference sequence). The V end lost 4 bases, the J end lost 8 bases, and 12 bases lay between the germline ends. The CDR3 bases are TGTGCCAGCAGTTCCCGGCCATATGATGAGCAGTTCTTC. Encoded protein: CASSSRPYDEQFF.

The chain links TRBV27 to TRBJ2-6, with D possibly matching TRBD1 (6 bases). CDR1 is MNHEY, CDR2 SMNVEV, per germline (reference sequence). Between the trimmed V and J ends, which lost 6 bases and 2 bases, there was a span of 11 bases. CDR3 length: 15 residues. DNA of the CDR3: TGTGCCAGCAGGGACAGACCGCCTGGGGCCAACGTCCTGACTTTC. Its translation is CASRDRPPGANVLTF.

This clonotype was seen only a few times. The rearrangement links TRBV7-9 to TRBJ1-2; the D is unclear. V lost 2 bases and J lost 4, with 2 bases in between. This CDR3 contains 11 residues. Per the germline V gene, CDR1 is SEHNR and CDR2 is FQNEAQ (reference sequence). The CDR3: CASSLFYGYTF. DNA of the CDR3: TGTGCCAGCAGCTTATTCTATGGCTACACCTTC.